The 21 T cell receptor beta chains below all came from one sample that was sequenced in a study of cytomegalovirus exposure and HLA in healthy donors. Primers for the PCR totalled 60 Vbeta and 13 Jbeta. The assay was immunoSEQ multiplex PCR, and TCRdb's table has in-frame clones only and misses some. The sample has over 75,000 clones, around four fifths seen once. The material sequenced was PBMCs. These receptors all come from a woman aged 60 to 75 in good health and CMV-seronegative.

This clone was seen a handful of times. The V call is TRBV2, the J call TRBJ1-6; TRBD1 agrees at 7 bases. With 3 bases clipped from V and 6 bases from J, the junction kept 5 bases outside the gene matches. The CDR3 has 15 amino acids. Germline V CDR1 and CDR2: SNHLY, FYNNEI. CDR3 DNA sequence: TGTGCCAGCAGTGATGAGGGGGCGCGTAATTCACCCCTCCACTTT. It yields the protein CASSDEGARNSPLHF.

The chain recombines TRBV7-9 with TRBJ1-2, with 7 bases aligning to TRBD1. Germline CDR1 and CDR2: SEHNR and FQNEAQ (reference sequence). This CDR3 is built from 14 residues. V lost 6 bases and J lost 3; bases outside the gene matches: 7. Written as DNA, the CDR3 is TGTGCCAGCAGTCCGGACAGGACCTACTATGGCTACACCTTC. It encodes CASSPDRTYYGYTF.

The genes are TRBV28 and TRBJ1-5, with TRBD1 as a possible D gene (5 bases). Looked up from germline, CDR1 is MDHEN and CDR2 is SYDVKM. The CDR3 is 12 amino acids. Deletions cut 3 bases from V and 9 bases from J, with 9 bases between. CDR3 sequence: CASSLGGRPQHF. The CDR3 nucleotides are TGTGCCAGCAGTTTGGGGGGTCGGCCCCAGCATTTT.

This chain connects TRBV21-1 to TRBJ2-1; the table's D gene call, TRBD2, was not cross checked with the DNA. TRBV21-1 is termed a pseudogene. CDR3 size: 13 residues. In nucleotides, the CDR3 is TGTGCCAGCAGCCCCGGGCGGGAAGAGGAGCAGTTCTTC. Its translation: CASSPGREEEQFF.

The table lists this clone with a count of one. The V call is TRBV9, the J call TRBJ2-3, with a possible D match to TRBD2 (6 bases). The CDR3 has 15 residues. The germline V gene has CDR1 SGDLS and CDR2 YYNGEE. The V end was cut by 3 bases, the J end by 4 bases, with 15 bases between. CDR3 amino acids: CASSARAGFSDTQYF. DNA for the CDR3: TGTGCCAGCAGCGCCAGAGCGGGTTTTTCAGATACGCAGTATTTT.

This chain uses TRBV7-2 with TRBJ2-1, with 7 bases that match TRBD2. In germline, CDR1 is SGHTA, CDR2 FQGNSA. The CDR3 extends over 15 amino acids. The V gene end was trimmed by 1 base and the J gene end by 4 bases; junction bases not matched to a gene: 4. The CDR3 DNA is TGTGCCAGCAGCTTAGGCGGGGGAGGTTACAATGAGCAGTTCTTC. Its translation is CASSLGGGGYNEQFF.

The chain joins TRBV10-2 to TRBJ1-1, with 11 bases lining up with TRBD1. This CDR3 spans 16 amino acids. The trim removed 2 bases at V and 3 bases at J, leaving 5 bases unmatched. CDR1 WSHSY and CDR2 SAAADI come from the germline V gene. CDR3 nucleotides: TGCGCCAGCAGTGAGAGCGGGACAGGGGGGGACACTGAAGCTTTCTTT. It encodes CASSESGTGGDTEAFF.

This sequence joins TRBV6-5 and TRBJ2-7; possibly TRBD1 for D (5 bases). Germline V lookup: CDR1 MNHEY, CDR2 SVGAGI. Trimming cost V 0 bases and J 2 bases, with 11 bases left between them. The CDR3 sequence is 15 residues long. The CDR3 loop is CASSYSIHRPYEQYF. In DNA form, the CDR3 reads TGTGCCAGCAGTTACTCGATCCACAGGCCCTACGAGCAGTACTTC.

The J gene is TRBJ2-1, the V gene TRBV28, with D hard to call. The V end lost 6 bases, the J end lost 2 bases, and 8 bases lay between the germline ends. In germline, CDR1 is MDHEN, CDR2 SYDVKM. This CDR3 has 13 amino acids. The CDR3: CASSLDTYNEQFF. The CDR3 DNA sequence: TGTGCCAGCAGCCTTGACACCTACAATGAGCAGTTCTTC.

CDR3 loop: CASSDISRRDEKLFF. The CDR3 DNA is TGTGCCAGCAGTGACATTAGCAGGAGGGATGAAAAACTGTTTTTT. V is TRBV6-1 and J is TRBJ1-4; no clear D gene. Germline V gives CDR1 MNHNS, CDR2 SASEGT. V lost 3 bases, J lost 6 bases, and 14 bases lay in between. The CDR3 totals 15 residues.

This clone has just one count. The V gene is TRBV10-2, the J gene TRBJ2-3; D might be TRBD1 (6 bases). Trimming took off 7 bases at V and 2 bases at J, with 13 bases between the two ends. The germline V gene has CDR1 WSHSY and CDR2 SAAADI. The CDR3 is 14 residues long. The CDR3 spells CASTPGHPTDTQYF. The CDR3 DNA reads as TGCGCCAGCACCCCGGGACACCCCACAGATACGCAGTATTTT.

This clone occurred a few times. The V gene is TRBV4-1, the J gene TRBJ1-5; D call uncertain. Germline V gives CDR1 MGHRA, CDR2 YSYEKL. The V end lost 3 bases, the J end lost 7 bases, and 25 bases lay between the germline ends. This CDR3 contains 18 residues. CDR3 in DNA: TGCGCCAGCAGCCATCTCACTACCCCGGGTACGGCGGAACAGCCCCAGCATTTT. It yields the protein CASSHLTTPGTAEQPQHF.

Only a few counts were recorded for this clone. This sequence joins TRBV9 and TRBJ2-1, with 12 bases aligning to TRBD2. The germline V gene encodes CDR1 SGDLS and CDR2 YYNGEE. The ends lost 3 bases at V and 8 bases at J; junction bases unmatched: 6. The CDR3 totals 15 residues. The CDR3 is CASSGLAGDGDEQFF. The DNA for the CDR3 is TGTGCCAGCAGCGGACTAGCGGGAGATGGAGATGAGCAGTTCTTC.

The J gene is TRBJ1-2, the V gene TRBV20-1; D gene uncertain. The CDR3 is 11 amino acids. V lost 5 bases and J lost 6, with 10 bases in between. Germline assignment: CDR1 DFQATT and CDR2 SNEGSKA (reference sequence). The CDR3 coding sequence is TGCAGTGCTCGTACAGAAGATGGCTACACCTTC. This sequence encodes CSARTEDGYTF.

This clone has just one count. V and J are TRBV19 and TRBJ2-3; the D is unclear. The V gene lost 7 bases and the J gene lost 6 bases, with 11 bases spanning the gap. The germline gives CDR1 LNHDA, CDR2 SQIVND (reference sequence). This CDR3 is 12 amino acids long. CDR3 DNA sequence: TGTGCCAGTACAGCGCGGTGGGATACGCAGTATTTT. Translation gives CASTARWDTQYF.

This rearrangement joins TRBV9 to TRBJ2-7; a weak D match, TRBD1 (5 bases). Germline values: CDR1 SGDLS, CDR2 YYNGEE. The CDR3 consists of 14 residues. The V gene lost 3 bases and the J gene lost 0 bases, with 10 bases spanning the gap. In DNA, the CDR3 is TGTGCCAGCAGCGCGGACACAAACTCCTACGAGCAGTACTTC. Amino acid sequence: CASSADTNSYEQYF. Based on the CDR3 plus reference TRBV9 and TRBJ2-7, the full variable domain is DSGVTQTPKHLITATGQRVTLRCSPRSGDLSVYWYQQSLDQGLQFLIQYYNGEERAKGNILERFSAQQFPDLHSELNLSSLELGDSALYFCASSADTNSYEQYFGPGTRLTVT.

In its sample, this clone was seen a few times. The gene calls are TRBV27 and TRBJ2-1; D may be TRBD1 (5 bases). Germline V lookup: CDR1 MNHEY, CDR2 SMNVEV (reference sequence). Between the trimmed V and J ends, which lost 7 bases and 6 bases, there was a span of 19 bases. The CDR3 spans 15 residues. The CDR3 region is CASTPGRVVSNEQFF. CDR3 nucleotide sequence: TGTGCCAGCACCCCGGGCAGGGTTGTAAGCAATGAGCAGTTCTTC.

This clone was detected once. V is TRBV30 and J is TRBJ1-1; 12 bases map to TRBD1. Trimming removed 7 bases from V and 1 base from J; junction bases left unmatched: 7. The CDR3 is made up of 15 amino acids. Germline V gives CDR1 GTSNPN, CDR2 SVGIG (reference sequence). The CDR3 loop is CAYGTGGYRNTEAFF. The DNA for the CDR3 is TGTGCCTACGGGACAGGGGGCTATAGGAACACTGAAGCTTTCTTT. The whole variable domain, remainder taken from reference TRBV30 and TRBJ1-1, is SQTIHQWPATLVQPVGSPLSLECTVEGTSNPNLYWYRQAAGRGLQLLFYSVGIGQISSEVPQNLSASRPQDRQFILSSKKLLLSDSGFYLCAYGTGGYRNTEAFFGQGTRLTVV.

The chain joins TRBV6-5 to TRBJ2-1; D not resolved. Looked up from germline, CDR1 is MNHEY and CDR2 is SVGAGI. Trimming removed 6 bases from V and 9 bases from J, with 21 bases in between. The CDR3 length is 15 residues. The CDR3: CASSRLAGSFGEQFF. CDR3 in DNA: TGTGCCAGCAGCCGATTAGCTGGTTCGTTCGGTGAGCAGTTCTTC.

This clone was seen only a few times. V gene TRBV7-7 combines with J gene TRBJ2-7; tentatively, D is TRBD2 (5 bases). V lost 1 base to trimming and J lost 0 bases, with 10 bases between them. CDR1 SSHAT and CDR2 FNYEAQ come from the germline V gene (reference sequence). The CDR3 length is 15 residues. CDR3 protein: CASSLGVGSSYEQYF. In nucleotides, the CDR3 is TGTGCCAGCAGCTTAGGGGTAGGGAGCTCCTACGAGCAGTACTTC. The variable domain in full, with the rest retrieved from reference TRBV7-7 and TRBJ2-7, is GAGVSQSPRYKVTKRGQDVTLRCDPISSHATLYWYQQALGQGPEFLTYFNYEAQPDKSGLPSDRFSAERPEGSISTLTIQRTEQRDSAMYRCASSLGVGSSYEQYFGPGTRLTVT.

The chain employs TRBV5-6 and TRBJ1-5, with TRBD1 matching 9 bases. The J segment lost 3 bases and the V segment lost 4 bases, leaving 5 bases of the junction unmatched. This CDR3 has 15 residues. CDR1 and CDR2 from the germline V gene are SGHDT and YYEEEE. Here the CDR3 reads CASSADRGLNQPQHF. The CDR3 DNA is TGTGCCAGCAGCGCGGACAGGGGTCTCAATCAGCCCCAGCATTTT.